By its share, the clone carrying this T cell receptor (beta chain) is medium-sized (0.01 to 0.1%). The antigen is undetermined. Antiretroviral therapy had run roughly three months, about 14 weeks, before follow-up blood collection. No cell fractionation was done, so the repertoire covers all unsorted peripheral blood T cells. This sample was included in a study of HIV-infected patients and healthy controls. Findings and limits, study-wide: HIV-associated CDR3 frequencies dropped significantly during therapy; CMV-associated ones, mostly rising, changed nonsignificantly. The diversity differences were not explained by slight age and sex differences between study cohorts. Significantly higher mean Gini indices appeared in HIV-infected repertoires, possibly reflecting oligoclonality.

Germline CDR1 is MGHRA and CDR2 is YSYEKL. There are 14 residues in the CDR3. Trimming left V 0 bases short and J 2 bases short, with 7 bases between. cDNA was made from about 500 ng RNA using alpha and beta constant primers. Separate chain-specific third strand synthesis with multiplexing indices produced the alpha and beta libraries. Each molecule carried a 12-nucleotide identifier made of two joined random hexamers added before amplification. TCRdb used MiXCR to reprocess the 5' RACE reads, holding one entry per CDR3 protein. The table records more than 15,000 distinct CDR3 sequences, 7.5% to 10% of them present only once.

This clonotype was obtained from an adult with HIV infection. The chain is built from TRBV4-1 and TRBJ2-5; the D gene is possibly TRBD1 (6 bases). The input for sequencing was blood, taken during antiretroviral therapy. CDR3 sequence (DNA): TGCGCCAGCAGCCAAGAGGGGGCGCAAGAGACCCAGTACTTC. This encodes CASSQEGAQETQYF.